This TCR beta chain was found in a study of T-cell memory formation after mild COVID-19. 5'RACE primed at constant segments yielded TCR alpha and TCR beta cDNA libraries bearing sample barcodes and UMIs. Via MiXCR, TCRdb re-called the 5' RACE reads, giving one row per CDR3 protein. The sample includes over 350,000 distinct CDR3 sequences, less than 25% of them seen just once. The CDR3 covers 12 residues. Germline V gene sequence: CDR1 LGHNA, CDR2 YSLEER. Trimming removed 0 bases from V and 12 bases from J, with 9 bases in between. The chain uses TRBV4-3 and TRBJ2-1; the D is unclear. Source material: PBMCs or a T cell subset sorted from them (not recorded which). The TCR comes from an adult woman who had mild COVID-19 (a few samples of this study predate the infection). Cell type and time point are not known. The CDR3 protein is CASSQDELGQFF. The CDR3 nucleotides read TGCGCCAGCAGCCAAGACGAGTTAGGGCAGTTCTTC.